Following are 3 T cell receptor beta chains from one sample sequenced in a study of CD8 T cells in ankylosing spondylitis. TCRdb re-analysed the 5' RACE reads in MiXCR, keeping a single row per CDR3 protein. The sample includes around 340,000 distinct CDR3 sequences, over 12% of them seen just once. Sample: blood, either unsorted or a sorted T cell fraction (not recorded which). The receptors were gathered from a male donor with ankylosing spondylitis or in good health (not recorded which).

The chain combines TRBV10-3 with TRBJ2-1; TRBD2 matches 7 bases. This CDR3 comprises 14 residues. Germline CDR1 is ENHRY and CDR2 is SYGVKD. V was pared by 10 bases and J by 6 bases, with 12 bases of the junction left unmatched. The CDR3: CATGPGRDPNEQFF. The CDR3 bases are TGTGCCACCGGCCCGGGGAGGGATCCCAATGAGCAGTTCTTC.

This clonotype was counted only a few times. The genes are TRBV3-1 and TRBJ1-6; D perhaps matches TRBD1 (6 bases). V gave up 5 bases and J gave up 5 bases, with 10 bases separating them. CDR1 is LGHDT, CDR2 YNNKEL, per germline (reference sequence). The CDR3 sequence is 14 residues long. The CDR3 region is CASSRGKNNSPLHF. CDR3 nucleotides: TGTGCCAGCAGCAGGGGGAAAAATAATTCACCCCTCCACTTT.

The chain is built from TRBV4-1 and TRBJ2-1; 11 bases line up with TRBD2. Germline CDR1 reads MGHRA; CDR2 reads YSYEKL. This CDR3 is built from 20 residues. The ends lost 1 base at V and 7 bases at J; junction bases unmatched: 18. As DNA, the CDR3 is TGCGCCAGCAGCCAAGCCACCGGGACTAGCGGACGGGGGGGTACGAATGAGCAGTTCTTC. It yields the protein CASSQATGTSGRGGTNEQFF.